These 19 T cell receptor beta chains were sequenced from one sample in a study of blood T cell repertoires in COVID-19. The table came from immunoSEQ multiplex PCR; TCRdb's copy has only in-frame clones and leaves some out. The sample lists roughly 230,000 clones; around 81% were seen once. The sample consisted of PBMCs or T cells enriched from blood (not recorded which). The receptors were gathered from a man aged 50 to 59 who had recovered from COVID-19.

V is TRBV7-9 and J is TRBJ2-7, with D possibly matching TRBD1 (5 bases). Looked up from germline, CDR1 is SEHNR and CDR2 is FQNEAQ (reference sequence). The CDR3 is 13 amino acids. Trimming cost V 5 bases and J 2 bases, with 10 bases left between them. CDR3 nucleotide sequence: TGTGCCAGCAGCCGACAGTCTACCTACGAGCAGTACTTC. This encodes CASSRQSTYEQYF.

V usage is TRBV19 and J usage is TRBJ2-7; 8 bases map to TRBD1. CDR3 size: 14 residues. The germline gives CDR1 LNHDA, CDR2 SQIVND (reference sequence). Trimming cost V 4 bases and J 4 bases; bases outside gene matches: 6. The chain's CDR3 is CASSTRDRNYEQYF. The CDR3 bases are TGTGCCAGTAGTACCCGGGACAGGAATTACGAGCAGTACTTC.

V usage is TRBV15 and J usage is TRBJ2-2; weak D call: TRBD1 (6 bases). CDR1 LNHNV and CDR2 YYDKDF come from the germline V gene (reference sequence). The V and J ends lost 1 base and 6 bases respectively, with 18 bases between them. The CDR3 runs to 17 residues. The CDR3 reads CATSRGGWGQPSGELFF. CDR3 DNA sequence: TGTGCCACCAGCAGAGGGGGGTGGGGGCAGCCGTCCGGGGAGCTGTTTTTT.

The rearrangement links TRBV6-5 to TRBJ2-1, with a tentative D call TRBD2 (5 bases). This CDR3 region has 13 residues. V lost 6 bases and J 8 bases, leaving 14 bases between the germline ends. Germline V gives CDR1 MNHEY, CDR2 SVGAGI. CDR3 nucleotides: TGTGCCAGCAGAGAGGGAGCTGCTTATGAGCAGTTCTTC. It translates to CASREGAAYEQFF.

V gene TRBV5-4 combines with J gene TRBJ1-6; D is uncertain. V was clipped by 4 bases and J by 14 bases, with 22 bases between them. Germline V gene data show CDR1 as SGHNT and CDR2 as YYREEE (reference sequence). The CDR3 has 15 residues. The CDR3 reads CASSGRTRGVVTLHF. CDR3 DNA: TGTGCCAGCAGCGGACGGACGCGGGGAGTGGTGACCCTCCACTTT.

CDR3: CAIRTASGGPGDEQFF. For the CDR3, the DNA is TGTGCCATCAGGACCGCTAGCGGGGGGCCAGGGGATGAGCAGTTCTTC. The V gene is TRBV10-3, the J gene TRBJ2-1, with 11 bases identical to TRBD2. The germline gives CDR1 ENHRY, CDR2 SYGVKD. The CDR3 consists of 16 residues. Trimming removed 6 bases from V and 8 bases from J; junction bases left unmatched: 12.

The chain recombines TRBV10-3 with TRBJ1-2, with 7 bases matching TRBD1. Germline-derived CDR1 and CDR2 are ENHRY and SYGVKD. Unmatched junction bases numbered 15, after V lost 6 bases and J lost 5 bases. The CDR3 consists of 16 residues. The CDR3 nucleotides are TGTGCCATCAGCGAAGGTAGGACAGGAGGGTCGTATGGCTACACCTTC. Translating gives CAISEGRTGGSYGYTF.

The gene calls are TRBV7-8 and TRBJ1-5, with TRBD1 as a possible D gene (6 bases). V was cut by 5 bases and J by 0 bases, with 14 bases left in between. Germline-derived CDR1 and CDR2 are SGHVS and FQNEAQ. The length of the CDR3 is 16 residues. CDR3 residues: CASSRRRDTSNQPQHF. CDR3 bases: TGTGCCAGCAGCCGGCGACGGGACACTAGCAATCAGCCCCAGCATTTT. Combining the CDR3 with reference TRBV7-8 and TRBJ1-5 gives the whole variable domain GAGVSQSPRYKVAKRGQDVALRCDPISGHVSLFWYQQALGQGPEFLTYFQNEAQLDKSGLPSDRFFAERPEGSVSTLKIQRTQQEDSAVYLCASSRRRDTSNQPQHFGDGTRLSIL.

A remark on this clone: Different DNA sequences within this sample yield the same CDR3. The chain recombines TRBV11-2 with TRBJ2-3; weak D call: TRBD2 (6 bases). The CDR3 runs to 14 residues. CDR1 SGHAT and CDR2 FQNNGV come from the germline V gene. Trimming shortened V by 3 bases and J by 3 bases, and 10 bases separated the two germline ends. CDR3 sequence: CASSFGGSTDTQYF. CDR3 in DNA: TGTGCCAGCAGCTTCGGAGGGAGTACAGATACGCAGTATTTT. The whole variable domain, filled in from reference TRBV11-2 and TRBJ2-3, reads EAGVAQSPRYKIIEKRQSVAFWCNPISGHATLYWYQQILGQGPKLLIQFQNNGVVDDSQLPKDRFSAERLKGVDSTLKIQPAKLEDSAVYLCASSFGGSTDTQYFGPGTRLTVL.

CDR3 amino acids: CAARGGYNEQFF. The CDR3 bases are TGTGCCGCTAGGGGGGGCTACAATGAGCAGTTCTTC. The chain employs TRBV30 and TRBJ2-1; possible D gene TRBD2, 7 bases. This CDR3 has 12 amino acids. Trimming removed 8 bases at V and 3 bases at J, with 11 bases between. Germline CDR1 reads GTSNPN; CDR2 reads SVGIG (reference sequence).

The V and J genes are TRBV6-5 and TRBJ1-1, with D maybe TRBD1 (5 bases). Germline CDR1 and CDR2: MNHEY and SVGAGI. The V and J ends lost 6 bases and 1 base respectively, with 15 bases between them. CDR3 length: 15 residues. CDR3 coding DNA: TGTGCCAGCAGGAAGTCCTGGGGGGAGAACACTGAAGCTTTCTTT. This codes for CASRKSWGENTEAFF.

The chain couples TRBV5-8 to TRBJ1-5; D ambiguous. The V gene's germline CDR1 is SGHTS and CDR2 YDEGEE. V lost 2 bases and J 1 base, leaving 4 bases between the germline ends. The CDR3 runs 13 residues. CDR3 protein: CASSFSSNQPQHF. As DNA, the CDR3 is TGTGCCAGCAGCTTTTCGAGCAATCAGCCCCAGCATTTT.

The V and J genes are TRBV28 and TRBJ1-2, with 8 bases fitting TRBD1. CDR1 and CDR2 from the germline V gene are MDHEN and SYDVKM. Trimming took 6 bases from V and 6 from J; bases not matched to a gene: 15. The CDR3 covers 16 residues. Here the CDR3 reads CASSPQGAVYGHGYTF. In nucleotides, the CDR3 is TGTGCCAGCAGCCCCCAGGGGGCGGTCTATGGGCATGGCTACACCTTC.

The chain combines TRBV29-1 with TRBJ2-1; weak D call: TRBD2 (6 bases). Germline-derived CDR1 and CDR2 are SQVTM and ANQGSEA. The CDR3 totals 14 residues. V lost 4 bases to trimming and J lost 7 bases, with 17 bases between them. CDR3 nucleotide sequence: TGCAGCGTTGTCATTCGGGGGTCCCCAAATGAGCAGTTCTTC. It translates to CSVVIRGSPNEQFF.

CDR3 sequence (DNA): TGTGCCAGCAGTTACGTGGACAGCTATGGCTACACCTTC. As protein: CASSYVDSYGYTF. V and J are TRBV6-2 or TRBV6-3 and TRBJ1-2, with a possible D match to TRBD1 (6 bases). Germline lookup yields CDR1 MNHEY and CDR2 SVGEGT. Trimming left V 2 bases short and J 4 bases short, with 8 bases between. This CDR3 has 13 amino acids.

For the CDR3, the DNA is TGTGCCAGCAGCGCCGGGACAGCGGTCGAGCAGTACTTC. This sequence encodes CASSAGTAVEQYF. V gene TRBV9 combines with J gene TRBJ2-7, with 7 bases that match TRBD1. CDR3 size: 13 residues. The germline V gene has CDR1 SGDLS and CDR2 YYNGEE. Trimming removed 3 bases from V and 6 bases from J; junction bases left unmatched: 6.

V and J are TRBV6-2 or TRBV6-3 and TRBJ1-6; D ambiguous. CDR3 length: 15 residues. Germline CDR1 is MNHEY and CDR2 is SVGEGT. Trimming left V 2 bases short and J 6 bases short, with 11 bases between. The CDR3: CASSYREIGNSPLHF. The CDR3 DNA sequence: TGTGCCAGCAGTTACAGAGAGATTGGTAATTCACCCCTCCACTTT.

The rearrangement joins TRBV5-1 to TRBJ2-1; 7 nucleotides line up with TRBD1. The length of the CDR3 is 14 residues. V trimming: 4 bases; J trimming: 6 bases; junction bases outside the gene matches: 7. The germline V gene has CDR1 SGHRS and CDR2 YFSETQ. CDR3 region: CASSKYTGVNEQFF. For the CDR3, the DNA is TGCGCCAGCAGCAAGTACACAGGGGTCAATGAGCAGTTCTTC.

This chain joins TRBV19 and TRBJ2-7; 12 nucleotides match TRBD2. The CDR3 has 15 residues. The germline V gene has CDR1 LNHDA and CDR2 SQIVND (reference sequence). V lost 10 bases and J lost 1; bases outside the gene matches: 8. The CDR3 region has the DNA TGTGCCACCACCGAGGGACTAGCGGGTTCCTACGAGCAGTACTTC. Residues: CATTEGLAGSYEQYF. Variable domain in full (rest from reference TRBV19 and TRBJ2-7): DGGITQSPKYLFRKEGQNVTLSCEQNLNHDAMYWYRQDPGQGLRLIYYSQIVNDFQKGDIAEGYSVSREKKESFPLTVTSAQKNPTAFYLCATTEGLAGSYEQYFGPGTRLTVT.